These 23 T cell receptor beta chains were all obtained from the same sample, sequenced in a study of blood T cell repertoires in COVID-19. This table comes from immunoSEQ multiplex PCR, and its TCRdb copy is limited to in-frame clones, with some not included. The sample lists a few hundred thousand clones, roughly 90% occurring once. The sequencing input was peripheral blood. These receptors were taken from a woman aged 55-69 years with COVID-19, enrolled during active disease.

V is TRBV2 and J is TRBJ1-1; D might be TRBD1 (6 bases). V lost 5 bases and J lost 5, with 18 bases in between. The CDR3 totals 15 residues. The germline V gene has CDR1 SNHLY and CDR2 FYNNEI. CDR3 in DNA: TGTGCCAGCAGTACCCGGGACATTGGGCAAACTGAAGCTTTCTTT. It specifies CASSTRDIGQTEAFF.

This chain joins TRBV18 and TRBJ2-5; TRBD2 aligns across 12 bases. The CDR3 contains 15 residues. V lost 2 bases, J lost 4 bases, and 2 bases stayed unmatched. Germline-derived CDR1 and CDR2 are KGHSH and LQKENI. CDR3 nucleotide sequence: TGTGCCAGCTCACCATCGGGACTAGCGGGAGAGACCCAGTACTTC. Its translation: CASSPSGLAGETQYF.

This chain uses TRBV10-1 with TRBJ2-7, with TRBD2 identical over 11 bases. V lost 7 bases, J lost 0 bases, and 5 bases stayed unmatched. This CDR3 is 15 amino acids long. Germline V gene sequence: CDR1 WNHNN, CDR2 SYGVQD (reference sequence). CDR3 amino acids: CASIETSGVSYEQYF. The CDR3 region has the DNA TGCGCCAGCATCGAGACTAGCGGGGTCTCCTACGAGCAGTACTTC.

This clone has just one count. The V and J genes are TRBV9 and TRBJ1-1; the D is unclear. The V end lost 4 bases, the J end lost 1 base, and 8 bases lay between the germline ends. The CDR3 length is 13 residues. CDR1 and CDR2 from the germline V gene are SGDLS and YYNGEE. CDR3 nucleotides: TGTGCCAGCAGCCGAGGTACGAACACTGAAGCTTTCTTT. Its protein is CASSRGTNTEAFF. The complete variable domain, with remaining parts taken from reference TRBV9 and TRBJ1-1, reads DSGVTQTPKHLITATGQRVTLRCSPRSGDLSVYWYQQSLDQGLQFLIQYYNGEERAKGNILERFSAQQFPDLHSELNLSSLELGDSALYFCASSRGTNTEAFFGQGTRLTVV.

V usage is TRBV21-1 and J usage is TRBJ1-1. TRBV21-1 is annotated as a pseudogene. The CDR3 is 13 amino acids. The CDR3 sequence is CASSKIGNTEAFF. The CDR3 nucleotides are TGTGCCAGCAGCAAAATCGGGAACACTGAAGCTTTCTTT.

This clone appeared once. The chain employs TRBV4-3 and TRBJ1-1, with 8 positions matching TRBD1. Per the germline V gene, CDR1 is LGHNA and CDR2 is YSLEER. J was trimmed by 4 bases and V by 3 bases; bases with no gene match: 4. This CDR3 has 14 residues. The CDR3 sequence: CASSQDRAVTEAFF. CDR3 coding DNA: TGCGCCAGCAGCCAGGACAGGGCGGTCACTGAAGCTTTCTTT.

This chain joins TRBV6-2 or TRBV6-3 and TRBJ2-1; 9 bases align to TRBD2. Germline CDR1 is MNHEY and CDR2 is SVGEGT. The CDR3 sequence is 15 residues long. The ends lost 5 bases at V and 3 bases at J; junction bases unmatched: 5. CDR3 region: CASSRSGGFYNEQFF. CDR3 DNA: TGTGCCAGCAGTCGCAGCGGGGGGTTCTACAATGAGCAGTTCTTC.

The chain joins TRBV30 to TRBJ1-4; 7 bases align to TRBD1. After removal of 4 bases from V and 6 bases from J, the junction contained 8 bases not matched to a gene. Germline CDR1 is GTSNPN and CDR2 is SVGIG (reference sequence). The CDR3 totals 14 residues. This chain's CDR3 is CAWNPGTVDEKLFF. In DNA, the CDR3 is TGTGCCTGGAATCCCGGGACAGTTGATGAAAAACTGTTTTTT.

The chain recombines TRBV5-6 with TRBJ1-2; TRBD1 is a possible D gene (6 bases). V lost 2 bases and J lost 2, with 16 bases in between. Germline CDR1 and CDR2: SGHDT and YYEEEE. The CDR3 loop spans 16 amino acids. The DNA for the CDR3 is TGTGCCAGCAGCTTCGGTTCAGGGGTGGGGAACTATGGCTACACCTTC. Encoded protein: CASSFGSGVGNYGYTF. Together with reference TRBV5-6 and TRBJ1-2, the CDR3 gives the full variable domain: DAGVTQSPTHLIKTRGQQVTLRCSPKSGHDTVSWYQQALGQGPQFIFQYYEEEERQRGNFPDRFSGHQFPNYSSELNVNALLLGDSALYLCASSFGSGVGNYGYTFGSGTRLTVV.

This clone was seen a single time. The J gene is TRBJ1-1, the V gene TRBV18; possibly TRBD1 for D (5 bases). The CDR3 is 13 residues long. Germline V gene lookup returns CDR1 KGHSH and CDR2 LQKENI. Trimming took off 5 bases at V and 0 bases at J, with 7 bases between the two ends. The CDR3 DNA reads as TGTGCCAGCTCAGAGACAGTGAACACTGAAGCTTTCTTT. Translating gives CASSETVNTEAFF.

The V gene is TRBV7-9, the J gene TRBJ2-1, with D unresolved. Trimming cost V 3 bases and J 8 bases, with 11 bases left between them. The CDR3 totals 13 residues. CDR1 SEHNR and CDR2 FQNEAQ come from the germline V gene (reference sequence). The CDR3, as DNA: TGTGCCAGCAGCTTGGCCCCCAATTATGAGCAGTTCTTC. The encoded protein is CASSLAPNYEQFF.

The chain recombines TRBV5-1 with TRBJ2-7; D might be TRBD1 (5 bases). V lost 2 bases, J lost 1 base, and 10 bases lay in between. CDR1 and CDR2 from the germline V gene are SGHRS and YFSETQ. This CDR3 comprises 14 residues. CDR3 nucleotides: TGCGCCAGCAGCTTATCCAGGGCATCCTACGAGCAGTACTTC. It specifies CASSLSRASYEQYF.

The chain is built from TRBV7-3 and TRBJ2-2; D not resolved. This CDR3 region has 16 residues. Per the germline V gene, CDR1 is SGHTA and CDR2 is FQGTGA. Trimming left V 2 bases short and J 0 bases short, with 10 bases between. The CDR3 nucleotides read TGTGCCAGCAGCTTACAGCCGACTTCGAACACCGGGGAGCTGTTTTTT. This encodes CASSLQPTSNTGELFF.

This chain uses TRBV4-2 with TRBJ2-7; TRBD1 might be the D (7 bases). V gave up 2 bases and J gave up 3 bases, with 14 bases separating them. The CDR3 sequence is 15 residues long. The germline gives CDR1 LGHNA, CDR2 YNFKEQ. In DNA form, the CDR3 reads TGTGCCAGCAGCCAACCCAGACAGGGAGGCTACGAGCAGTACTTC. Residues: CASSQPRQGGYEQYF.

The chain recombines TRBV19 with TRBJ1-1; no firm D call. The V and J ends lost 3 bases and 1 base respectively, with 6 bases between them. This CDR3 is 13 amino acids long. Per the germline V gene, CDR1 is LNHDA and CDR2 is SQIVND (reference sequence). This CDR3 reads CASSMNGNTEAFF. The DNA for the CDR3 is TGTGCCAGTAGTATGAACGGGAACACTGAAGCTTTCTTT.

The chain has TRBV7-2 and TRBJ1-1, with 8 bases identical to TRBD1. V shed 0 bases and J 11 bases; nucleotides not matched to a gene: 5. The CDR3 runs to 13 residues. Germline CDR1 SGHTA, CDR2 FQGNSA. The CDR3 reads CASSLAMTGVAFF. In DNA, the CDR3 is TGTGCCAGCAGCTTAGCCATGACAGGGGTGGCTTTCTTT. Supplemented by reference TRBV7-2 and TRBJ1-1, the full variable domain reads GAGVSQSPSNKVTEKGKDVELRCDPISGHTALYWYRQSLGQGLEFLIYFQGNSAPDKSGLPSDRFSAERTGGSVSTLTIQRTQQEDSAVYLCASSLAMTGVAFFGQGTRLTVV.

V and J are TRBV29-1 and TRBJ2-2, with 7 bases that match TRBD1. Germline lookup yields CDR1 SQVTM and CDR2 ANQGSEA. J was trimmed by 0 bases and V by 6 bases; bases with no gene match: 10. The CDR3 length is 16 residues. The CDR3 protein is CSVHTAGTANTGELFF. The CDR3 DNA sequence: TGCAGCGTCCACACGGCCGGGACAGCGAACACCGGGGAGCTGTTTTTT.

This chain links TRBV9 with TRBJ1-5; 8 bases agree with TRBD1. Germline CDR1 and CDR2: SGDLS and YYNGEE. CDR3 length equals 16 residues. Unmatched junction bases numbered 9, after V lost 4 bases and J lost 3 bases. CDR3 in amino acids: CASSPDPGGNNQPQHF. As DNA, the CDR3 is TGTGCCAGCAGCCCCGACCCAGGGGGCAACAATCAGCCCCAGCATTTT.

The rearrangement uses TRBV5-1 and TRBJ1-3, with 8 bases aligning to TRBD1. This CDR3 has 19 amino acids. With 0 bases clipped from V and 0 bases from J, the junction kept 11 bases outside the gene matches. CDR1 and CDR2 from the germline V gene are SGHRS and YFSETQ. For the CDR3, the DNA is TGCGCCAGCAGCTTGGTGCAGGGGGCACTGTCAAGCTCTGGAAACACCATATATTTT. Translation gives CASSLVQGALSSSGNTIYF. The full variable domain, rest sourced from reference TRBV5-1 and TRBJ1-3, is KAGVTQTPRYLIKTRGQQVTLSCSPISGHRSVSWYQQTPGQGLQFLFEYFSETQRNKGNFPGRFSGRQFSNSRSEMNVSTLELGDSALYLCASSLVQGALSSSGNTIYFGEGSWLTVV.

V and J are TRBV5-1 and TRBJ2-1, with 8 bases identical to TRBD2. CDR3 length equals 15 residues. Germline assignment: CDR1 SGHRS and CDR2 YFSETQ. V gave up 3 bases and J gave up 5 bases; unmatched junction bases: 7. CDR3 region: CASSSLRGADNEQFF. CDR3 coding DNA: TGCGCCAGCAGCTCGTTGCGGGGGGCCGACAATGAGCAGTTCTTC.

The rearrangement links TRBV4-2 to TRBJ1-1; the match to TRBD1 covers 8 bases. After removal of 1 base from V and 1 base from J, the junction contained 8 bases not matched to a gene. The CDR3 has 17 residues. Germline V gives CDR1 LGHNA, CDR2 YNFKEQ. CDR3 nucleotide sequence: TGTGCCAGCAGCCAAGTAGACAGGGGCTCGTCGAACACTGAAGCTTTCTTT. Protein product: CASSQVDRGSSNTEAFF.

The rearrangement uses TRBV19 and TRBJ1-6; a possible D gene is TRBD1 (6 bases). The length of the CDR3 is 17 residues. Germline loops: CDR1 LNHDA, CDR2 SQIVND (reference sequence). The V gene lost 0 bases and the J gene lost 3 bases, with 12 bases spanning the gap. This CDR3 reads CASSIDGPTGYNSPLHF. DNA for the CDR3: TGTGCCAGTAGTATAGATGGTCCGACAGGCTATAATTCACCCCTCCACTTT.

The J gene is TRBJ1-1, the V gene TRBV25-1; D is uncertain. CDR3 size: 14 residues. Trimming pared 2 bases from V and 1 base from J, leaving 8 bases between. Per the germline V gene, CDR1 is MGHDK and CDR2 is SYGVNS. For the CDR3, the DNA is TGTGCCAGCAGTGAAGAGGGTAGGAACACTGAAGCTTTCTTT. This codes for CASSEEGRNTEAFF.